This entry lists 28 T cell receptor beta chains sequenced from one sample in a study of OX40 agonist ivuxolimab in advanced cancers. TCRdb keeps only in-frame clones here, not all; method: immunoSEQ multiplex PCR. The sample consists of 65,000 to 90,000 clones, about nine tenths of them appearing once. This sample comprised CD4+ or CD8+ T cells sorted from blood, obtained in a trial of the OX40 agonist ivuxolimab. Receptors originate from an adult with an advanced solid tumor such as melanoma, head and neck, liver or kidney cancer.

This clone was seen once. The chain links TRBV4-3 to TRBJ2-1, with TRBD2 matching 10 bases. V shed 0 bases, J shed 8 bases, and the junction held 10 bases outside the gene matches. CDR1 is LGHNA and CDR2 is YSLEER in the germline V gene. The CDR3 length is 17 residues. In DNA form, the CDR3 reads TGCGCCAGCAGCCAAGAGGCGCTAGCGGGGGCGGGGGATGAGCAGTTCTTC. Protein sequence: CASSQEALAGAGDEQFF.

This clone is a singleton in its sample. The junction differs from germline at one of its ends, possibly a read error. The chain combines TRBV4-3 with TRBJ1-3; D gene unclear. The CDR3 covers 15 residues. Germline CDR1 reads LGHNA; CDR2 reads YSLEER. The CDR3 DNA sequence: TGCGCCAGCGGCCAAGGCCAAATCGGAGGAAACACCATATATTTT. It specifies CASGQGQIGGNTIYF.

V gene TRBV28 combines with J gene TRBJ1-5, with 10 bases aligning to TRBD1. Germline V CDR1 and CDR2: MDHEN, SYDVKM. This CDR3 comprises 15 residues. V lost 7 bases, J lost 7 bases, and 10 bases stayed unmatched. This CDR3 is CASTIYGTGEQPQHF. The CDR3 DNA reads as TGTGCCAGCACCATTTACGGGACAGGGGAACAGCCCCAGCATTTT.

CDR3 residues: CASSYSKTLAKNIQYF. The CDR3, as DNA: TGTGCCAGCAGTTACTCGAAGACTTTAGCCAAAAACATTCAGTACTTC. J is TRBJ2-4 and V is TRBV6-5; D not resolved. Germline assignment: CDR1 MNHEY and CDR2 SVGAGI. The CDR3 loop spans 16 amino acids. The germline V and J ends were trimmed by 0 bases and 0 bases, with 9 bases remaining between them.

This clone was picked up one time. The rearrangement joins TRBV9 to TRBJ2-2, with TRBD2 matching over 8 bases. CDR1 and CDR2 (germline): SGDLS, YYNGEE. The CDR3 spans 16 residues. Germline trimming cut 3 bases from V and 6 bases from J; bases unmatched to any gene: 10. The CDR3 is CASSEDPGGLAGELFF. For the CDR3, the DNA is TGTGCCAGCAGCGAAGACCCGGGGGGGCTAGCCGGGGAGCTGTTTTTT.

The CDR3 DNA is TGTGCCAGCAGTCCGGGAGCCGGGGGCTATGGCTACACCTTC. Its translation is CASSPGAGGYGYTF. The chain has TRBV27 and TRBJ1-2, with D maybe TRBD1 (5 bases). Trimming pared 5 bases from V and 4 bases from J, leaving 14 bases between. CDR3 size: 14 residues. The germline gives CDR1 MNHEY, CDR2 SMNVEV (reference sequence).

This clone was detected only once. This rearrangement joins TRBV5-1 to TRBJ2-3; D uncertain. CDR3 length equals 16 residues. Per the germline V gene, CDR1 is SGHRS and CDR2 is YFSETQ. The ends were cut back, 4 bases at V and 2 bases at J, with 17 bases in the middle. CDR3 sequence: CASSPVPGTYTDTQYF. DNA for the CDR3: TGCGCCAGCAGCCCCGTACCCGGAACGTACACAGATACGCAGTATTTT.

This chain links TRBV5-1 with TRBJ2-7, with 9 bases matching TRBD1. Germline V gene data show CDR1 as SGHRS and CDR2 as YFSETQ. This CDR3 has 14 amino acids. V trimming: 4 bases; J trimming: 7 bases; junction bases outside the gene matches: 9. The CDR3 DNA follows: TGCGCCAGCAGCCTGGACAGGGGAGTGGGTGAGCAGTACTTC. Amino acid sequence: CASSLDRGVGEQYF.

V gene TRBV5-1 combines with J gene TRBJ1-2, with D possibly being TRBD1 (6 bases). CDR1 and CDR2 (germline): SGHRS, YFSETQ. The CDR3 length is 15 residues. The V end was cut by 1 base, the J end by 2 bases, with 12 bases between. In nucleotides, the CDR3 is TGCGCCAGCAGCTTGACAGGGTTAGGGAACTATGGCTACACCTTC. It translates to CASSLTGLGNYGYTF.

The gene calls are TRBV5-6 and TRBJ2-1; D remains unclear. With 2 bases removed from V and 4 bases from J, the gap between germline ends came to 13 bases. This CDR3 has 15 amino acids. Per the germline V gene, CDR1 is SGHDT and CDR2 is YYEEEE. The CDR3 spells CASSFDPAAYNEQFF. As DNA, the CDR3 is TGTGCCAGCAGCTTCGACCCGGCGGCGTACAATGAGCAGTTCTTC.

The chain recombines TRBV29-1 with TRBJ1-4; D gene uncertain. Germline V gene sequence: CDR1 SQVTM, CDR2 ANQGSEA. The CDR3 is made up of 12 amino acids. V was shortened by 5 bases and J by 4 bases, with 8 bases between the two germline ends. The CDR3 DNA reads as TGCAGCGTTATGGCGGTTAATGAAAAACTGTTTTTT. This translates into CSVMAVNEKLFF.

The rearrangement links TRBV11-2 to TRBJ2-5; D is possibly TRBD2 (6 bases). Germline CDR1 and CDR2: SGHAT and FQNNGV. V shed 2 bases and J shed 5 bases, with 15 bases lying between them. The CDR3 is 15 amino acids. In DNA, the CDR3 is TGTGCCAGCAGCTTAAGGGGACTCCTAGGGGAGACCCAGTACTTC. As protein: CASSLRGLLGETQYF.

J is TRBJ2-3 and V is TRBV11-2; 10 nucleotides match TRBD1. V shed 0 bases and J 12 bases; nucleotides not matched to a gene: 3. The V gene's germline CDR1 is SGHAT and CDR2 FQNNGV. The length of the CDR3 is 13 residues. The CDR3 reads CASSLEGDRGQYF. CDR3 DNA: TGTGCCAGCAGCTTAGAGGGGGACAGGGGTCAGTATTTT.

The J gene is TRBJ1-5, the V gene TRBV28; no reliable D call. CDR3 length: 12 residues. V lost 3 bases to trimming and J lost 5 bases, with 5 bases between them. Germline V gene sequence: CDR1 MDHEN, CDR2 SYDVKM. The CDR3 protein is CASSLRDQPQHF. The DNA for the CDR3 is TGTGCCAGCAGTTTGAGGGATCAGCCCCAGCATTTT. Variable domain in full (rest from reference TRBV28 and TRBJ1-5): DVKVTQSSRYLVKRTGEKVFLECVQDMDHENMFWYRQDPGLGLRLIYFSYDVKMKEKGDIPEGYSVSREKKERFSLILESASTNQTSMYLCASSLRDQPQHFGDGTRLSIL.

This chain uses TRBV29-1 with TRBJ1-1; no firm D call. The CDR3 has 10 amino acids. V was cut by 0 bases and J by 11 bases, with 7 bases left in between. Germline CDR1 reads SQVTM; CDR2 reads ANQGSEA. CDR3 DNA: TGCAGCGTTGAAGACGTCAGCGCTTTCTTT. Translation gives CSVEDVSAFF.

This sequence joins TRBV18 and TRBJ2-1; 13 positions agree with TRBD2. With V trimmed by 0 bases and J by 8 bases, 4 bases remained unmatched. Germline CDR1 KGHSH, CDR2 LQKENI. The CDR3 length is 16 residues. CDR3: CASSPPGTSGVHEQFF. The DNA of the CDR3 is TGTGCCAGCTCACCACCCGGGACTAGCGGGGTCCATGAGCAGTTCTTC.

This clone was detected only once. The chain uses TRBV9 and TRBJ2-1, with 10 bases matching TRBD2. The CDR3 has 16 residues. The junction had 6 bases not matched to a gene; V was cut back by 4 bases and J by 2 bases. In germline, CDR1 is SGDLS, CDR2 YYNGEE. CDR3 sequence reads: CASSSVAGGPYNEQFF. CDR3 DNA: TGTGCCAGCAGCTCAGTAGCGGGAGGTCCCTACAATGAGCAGTTCTTC. The variable domain in full, with the rest retrieved from reference TRBV9 and TRBJ2-1, is DSGVTQTPKHLITATGQRVTLRCSPRSGDLSVYWYQQSLDQGLQFLIQYYNGEERAKGNILERFSAQQFPDLHSELNLSSLELGDSALYFCASSSVAGGPYNEQFFGPGTRLTVL.

The CDR3 DNA sequence: TGTGCCAGCAGCGAGTCAGGGCGCACAGATACGCAGTATTTT. Protein: CASSESGRTDTQYF. This chain links TRBV7-9 with TRBJ2-3; possibly TRBD1 for D (5 bases). Deletions cut 5 bases from V and 1 base from J, with 10 bases between. From germline, CDR1 is SEHNR and CDR2 FQNEAQ (reference sequence). CDR3 length equals 14 residues.

The rearrangement uses TRBV5-6 and TRBJ2-7; 7 bases are a match to TRBD1. Losses at the gene ends were 4 bases for V and 10 bases for J; bases not matched to a gene: 8. This CDR3 has 12 amino acids. Germline V CDR1 and CDR2: SGHDT, YYEEEE. CDR3 amino acids: CASSPGQLKQYF. The CDR3 bases are TGTGCCAGCAGCCCGGGACAGTTGAAACAGTACTTC.

The rearrangement joins TRBV30 to TRBJ1-6, with unresolved D. The V and J ends lost 2 bases and 0 bases respectively, with 11 bases between them. Germline V gene lookup returns CDR1 GTSNPN and CDR2 SVGIG (reference sequence). This CDR3 has 16 amino acids. CDR3 sequence (DNA): TGTGCCTGGAGTAACCCGGGCAGCTCCTATAATTCACCCCTCCACTTT. Its translation: CAWSNPGSSYNSPLHF.

This chain links TRBV28 with TRBJ2-3, with 12 bases identical to TRBD2. The CDR3 totals 18 residues. V lost 0 bases and J lost 2; bases outside the gene matches: 6. Germline V gives CDR1 MDHEN, CDR2 SYDVKM. CDR3 region: CASSLWASGREDTDTQYF. The CDR3 bases are TGTGCCAGCAGTTTATGGGCTAGCGGGAGGGAAGACACAGATACGCAGTATTTT.

This clone is a singleton in its sample. The chain is built from TRBV6-6 and TRBJ2-1; 8 positions match TRBD2. Per the germline V gene, CDR1 is MNHNY and CDR2 is SVGAGI (reference sequence). Trimming took 7 bases from V and 6 from J; bases not matched to a gene: 8. This CDR3 has 14 residues. DNA for the CDR3: TGTGCCAGCAATCGGGAGGGAGTTGTCAATGAGCAGTTCTTC. It yields the protein CASNREGVVNEQFF.

The chain carries TRBV19 and TRBJ2-5; 11 bases fit TRBD1. Germline V CDR1 and CDR2: LNHDA, SQIVND (reference sequence). The CDR3 spans 16 residues. The junction had 7 bases not matched to a gene; V was cut back by 4 bases and J by 3 bases. This chain's CDR3 is CASSRGQGVAEETQYF. The CDR3, as DNA: TGTGCCAGTAGTAGGGGACAGGGGGTGGCCGAAGAGACCCAGTACTTC.

This clone was seen more than once but under ten times. CDR3 DNA: TGTGCCTGGAGGAATGAAGATGGGGCCAACGTCCTGACTTTC. Amino acid sequence: CAWRNEDGANVLTF. This rearrangement joins TRBV30 to TRBJ2-6; D remains unclear. The V end was cut by 3 bases, the J end by 3 bases, with 9 bases between. The germline V gene encodes CDR1 GTSNPN and CDR2 SVGIG (reference sequence). CDR3 length: 14 residues. The full variable domain, its missing parts supplied by reference TRBV30 and TRBJ2-6, is SQTIHQWPATLVQPVGSPLSLECTVEGTSNPNLYWYRQAAGRGLQLLFYSVGIGQISSEVPQNLSASRPQDRQFILSSKKLLLSDSGFYLCAWRNEDGANVLTFGAGSRLTVL.

This clone was counted only a few times. The chain joins TRBV30 to TRBJ2-5; D is ambiguous. The CDR3 has 13 residues. Germline CDR1 and CDR2: GTSNPN and SVGIG (reference sequence). Trimming cost V 0 bases and J 3 bases, with 8 bases left between them. CDR3 loop: CAWSVSPKETQYF. Written as DNA, the CDR3 is TGTGCCTGGAGTGTGTCGCCGAAAGAGACCCAGTACTTC.

J is TRBJ2-1 and V is TRBV28, with a weak D call TRBD2 (7 bases). Trimming removed 5 bases at V and 5 bases at J, with 16 bases between. The CDR3 is 15 amino acids. Germline V gene data show CDR1 as MDHEN and CDR2 as SYDVKM. CDR3 coding DNA: TGTGCCAGCAGTCCACGGGGGGCACCCAACAATGAGCAGTTCTTC. Translated, it gives CASSPRGAPNNEQFF.

This chain joins TRBV18 and TRBJ2-2, with D possibly being TRBD2 (6 bases). The V end was cut by 1 base, the J end by 2 bases, with 11 bases between. This CDR3 contains 16 residues. CDR1 is KGHSH, CDR2 LQKENI, per germline. The CDR3 coding sequence is TGTGCCAGCTCACCACTTGGCGGGGCAAACACCGGGGAGCTGTTTTTT. Protein product: CASSPLGGANTGELFF.

This chain connects TRBV5-6 to TRBJ1-2; 11 bases match TRBD1. The CDR3 is made up of 17 amino acids. CDR1 SGHDT and CDR2 YYEEEE come from the germline V gene. Germline trimming cut 5 bases from V and 7 bases from J; bases unmatched to any gene: 16. The CDR3 loop reads CASRPGTGGFLLFGYTF. CDR3 DNA: TGTGCCAGCAGACCCGGGACAGGGGGATTCCTTCTCTTTGGCTACACCTTC.